What follows describes a single TCR beta chain. Its antigen is as yet unknown. This CDR3 is built from 14 residues. Germline values: CDR1 LGHDT, CDR2 YNNKEL (reference sequence). J lost 8 bases, V lost 1 base, and 1 base had no gene match. Following 10 days of culture, CD4+ T cells were isolated. Of the BNT162b2 and mRNA-1273 vaccines, participants received two doses of one or the other. This record belongs to a study of vaccination effects on CD4 cells after COVID-19. Clones were sequenced by immunoSEQ multiplex PCR, and TCRdb holds only the in-frame ones, with some missing. The sample consists of some 30,000 clones, around 70% of them appearing once.

The rearrangement links TRBV3-1 (or the pseudogene TRBV3-2) to TRBJ1-6, with TRBD1 matching 8 bases. The TCR originated in a human donor who received a COVID-19 vaccine. The sequencing here drew on CD4+ T cells from PBMCs cultured without peptide, taken after COVID-19 vaccination. This chain's CDR3 is CASSQGQGHSPLHF. CDR3 nucleotide sequence: TGTGCCAGCAGCCAAGGACAGGGGCATTCACCCCTCCACTTT.